This TCR beta chain was profiled in a study of blood T cell repertoires in COVID-19. Study details: T cells, B-cell-depleted T cells, or PBMCs provided the cDNA or gDNA that served as material.

The CDR3 has 16 amino acids. V was shortened by 2 bases and J by 0 bases, with 14 bases between the two germline ends. Germline loops: CDR1 SGHVS, CDR2 FQNEAQ. Clones were read by immunoSEQ multiplex PCR, and TCRdb kept only the in-frame ones, dropping some. The table shows about 210,000 clones, with 80% to 90% occurring only once. The chain uses TRBV7-8 and TRBJ2-7; D call uncertain. Material: peripheral blood. The sequence was collected from a woman aged 45-60 years with acute or convalescent COVID-19. The chain's CDR3 is CASSLTPGQNSYEQYF. In DNA form, the CDR3 reads TGTGCCAGCAGCTTAACCCCAGGCCAAAACTCCTACGAGCAGTACTTC.